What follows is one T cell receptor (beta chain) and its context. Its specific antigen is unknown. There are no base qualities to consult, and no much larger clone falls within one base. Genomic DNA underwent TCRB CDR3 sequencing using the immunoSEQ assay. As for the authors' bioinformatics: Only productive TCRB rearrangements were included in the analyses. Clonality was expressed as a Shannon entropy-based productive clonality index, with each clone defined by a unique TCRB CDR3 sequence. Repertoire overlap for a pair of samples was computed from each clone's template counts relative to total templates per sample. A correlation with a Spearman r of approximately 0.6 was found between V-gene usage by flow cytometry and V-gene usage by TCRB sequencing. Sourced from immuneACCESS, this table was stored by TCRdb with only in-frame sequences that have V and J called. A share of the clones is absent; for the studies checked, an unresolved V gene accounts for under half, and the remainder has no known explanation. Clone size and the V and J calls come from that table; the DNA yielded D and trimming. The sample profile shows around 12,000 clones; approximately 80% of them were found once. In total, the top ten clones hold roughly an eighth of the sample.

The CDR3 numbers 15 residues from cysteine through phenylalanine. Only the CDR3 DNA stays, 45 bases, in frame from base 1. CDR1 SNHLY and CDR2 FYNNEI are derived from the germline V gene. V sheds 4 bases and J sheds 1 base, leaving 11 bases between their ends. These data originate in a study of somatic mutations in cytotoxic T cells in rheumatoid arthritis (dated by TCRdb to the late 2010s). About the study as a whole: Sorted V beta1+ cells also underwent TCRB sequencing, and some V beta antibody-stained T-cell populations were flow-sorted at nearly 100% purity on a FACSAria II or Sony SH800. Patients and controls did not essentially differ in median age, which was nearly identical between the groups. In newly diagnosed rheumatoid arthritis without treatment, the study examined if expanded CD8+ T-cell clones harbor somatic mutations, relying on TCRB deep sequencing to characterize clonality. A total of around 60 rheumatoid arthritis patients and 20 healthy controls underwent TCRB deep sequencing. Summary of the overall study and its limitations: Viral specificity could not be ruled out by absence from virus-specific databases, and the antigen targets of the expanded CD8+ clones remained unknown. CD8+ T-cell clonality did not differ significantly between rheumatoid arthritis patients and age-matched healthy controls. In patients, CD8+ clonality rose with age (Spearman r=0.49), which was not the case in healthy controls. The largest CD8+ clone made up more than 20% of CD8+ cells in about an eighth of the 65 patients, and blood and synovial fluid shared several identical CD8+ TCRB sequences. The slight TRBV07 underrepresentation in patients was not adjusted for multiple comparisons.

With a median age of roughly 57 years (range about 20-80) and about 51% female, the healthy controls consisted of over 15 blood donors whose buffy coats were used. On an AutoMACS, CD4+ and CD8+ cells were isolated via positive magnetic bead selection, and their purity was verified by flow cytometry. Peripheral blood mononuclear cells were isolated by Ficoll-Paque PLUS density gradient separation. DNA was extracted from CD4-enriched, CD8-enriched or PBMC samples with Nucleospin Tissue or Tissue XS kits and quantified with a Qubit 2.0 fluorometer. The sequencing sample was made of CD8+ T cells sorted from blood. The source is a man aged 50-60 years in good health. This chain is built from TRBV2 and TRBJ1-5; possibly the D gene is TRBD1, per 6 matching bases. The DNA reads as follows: TGTGCCAGCAGTGGCGGGGGGCTGAGCAATCAGCCCCAGCATTTT. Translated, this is CASSGGGLSNQPQHF. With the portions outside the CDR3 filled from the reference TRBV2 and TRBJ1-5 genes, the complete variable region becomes EPEVTQTPSHQVTQMGQEVILRCVPISNHLYFYWYRQILGQKVEFLVSFYNNEISEKSEIFDDQFSVERPDGSNFTLKIRSTKLEDSAMYFCASSGGGLSNQPQHFGDGTRLSIL.